The present T cell receptor beta chain was sequenced within a study of shared clonotypes between healthy human individuals. The wider study: Aged 18 to 49, the donors were a couple of women and a few men. Study results and caveats: Larger richness was generally estimated for naive than memory subsets. The rarefaction results pointed to incomplete sorted-subset sequencing despite large depth.

Germline assignment: CDR1 MNHEY and CDR2 SMNVEV (reference sequence). V shed 6 bases and J shed 2 bases, with 13 bases lying between them. The CDR3 loop spans 14 amino acids. TCRdb keeps only in-frame clones here, not all; method: immunoSEQ multiplex PCR. Here the sample spans around 650,000 clones, approximately 96% being singletons. Concerning this clone: Its antigen remains unknown.

The naive CD8 fraction comprised CD45RO-negative cells positively selected for CCR7 and excluded terminally differentiated effector memory CD45RA+ cells. What was sequenced was naive CD8+ T cells sorted from blood. The TCR originated in a woman aged 25 to 39 in good health. The chain employs TRBV27 and TRBJ1-1; D not resolved. The CDR3, as DNA: TGTGCCAGCAGAATCACCGGGAGCAACACTGAAGCTTTCTTT. This sequence encodes CASRITGSNTEAFF.